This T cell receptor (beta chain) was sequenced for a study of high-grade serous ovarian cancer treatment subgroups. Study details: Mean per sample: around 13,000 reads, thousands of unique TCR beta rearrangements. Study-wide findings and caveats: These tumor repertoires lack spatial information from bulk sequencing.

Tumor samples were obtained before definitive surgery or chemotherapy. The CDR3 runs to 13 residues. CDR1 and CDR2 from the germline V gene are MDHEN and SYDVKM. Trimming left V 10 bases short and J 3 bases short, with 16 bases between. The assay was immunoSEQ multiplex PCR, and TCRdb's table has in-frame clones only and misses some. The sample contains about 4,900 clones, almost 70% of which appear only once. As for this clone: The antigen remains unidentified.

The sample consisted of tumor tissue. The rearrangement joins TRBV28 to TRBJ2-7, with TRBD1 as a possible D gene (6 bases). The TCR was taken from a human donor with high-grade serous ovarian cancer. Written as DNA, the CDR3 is TGTGCCACCGGGACACAGGCTCTCTACGAGCAGTACGTC. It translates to CATGTQALYEQYV.